These T cell receptor beta chains were read from a single sample in a study of blood T cell repertoires in COVID-19. Method: immunoSEQ multiplex PCR; TCRdb's copy keeps in-frame clones and lacks some. The sample has hundreds of thousands of clones; over 75% are singletons. Sequencing input: PBMCs or T cells enriched from blood (not recorded which). These receptors all come from a young man who had recovered from COVID-19. CDR3s include the opening cysteine and the closing phenylalanine or tryptophan. D genes are given only for firm matches. Not all rows give a size; the values are once, few, many and, for expanded clones, a class.

d_gene: NA
abundance: NA
v_gene: TRBV19
j_gene: TRBJ2-7
CDR3aa: CASSISSMGGTYEQYF
CDR3nt: TGTGCCAGTAGTATTTCCTCGATGGGGGGAACCTACGAGCAGTACTTC

d_gene: TRBD1
abundance: few
v_gene: TRBV5-1
j_gene: TRBJ2-1
CDR3aa: CASSWSRGTGGLSSYNEQFF
CDR3nt: TGCGCCAGCAGCTGGAGCCGTGGGACAGGGGGCCTCAGCTCCTACAATGAGCAGTTCTTC

d_gene: NA
abundance: NA
v_gene: TRBV19
j_gene: TRBJ1-4
CDR3aa: CASSSLGGEKLFF
CDR3nt: TGTGCCAGTAGCAGCTTGGGGGGGGAAAAACTGTTTTTT

d_gene: TRBD2
abundance: NA
v_gene: TRBV7-2
j_gene: TRBJ2-1
CDR3aa: CASSLVGGGLNEQFF
CDR3nt: TGTGCCAGCAGCTTAGTGGGGGGAGGGTTGAATGAGCAGTTCTTC

d_gene: NA
abundance: NA
v_gene: TRBV28
j_gene: TRBJ1-4
CDR3aa: CASSSQQGPNEKLFF
CDR3nt: TGTGCCAGCAGTTCCCAACAGGGTCCCAATGAAAAACTGTTTTTT

d_gene: TRBD2
abundance: NA
v_gene: TRBV27
j_gene: TRBJ2-1
CDR3aa: CASSPWGLVLVNEQFF
CDR3nt: TGTGCCAGCAGTCCATGGGGACTAGTATTAGTCAATGAGCAGTTCTTC

d_gene: TRBD2
abundance: NA
v_gene: TRBV9
j_gene: TRBJ2-3
CDR3aa: CASSLAGGRTFTDTQYF
CDR3nt: TGTGCCAGCAGCTTAGCGGGGGGCCGAACCTTCACAGATACGCAGTATTTT

d_gene: TRBD1
abundance: once
v_gene: TRBV11-2
j_gene: TRBJ1-2
CDR3aa: CASSLDRDRGSGGYTF
CDR3nt: TGTGCCAGCAGCTTGGACCGGGACAGGGGCTCGGGTGGCTACACCTTC

d_gene: TRBD2
abundance: NA
v_gene: TRBV4-3
j_gene: TRBJ2-2
CDR3aa: CASSQDYGGVITGELFF
CDR3nt: TGCGCCAGCAGCCAAGATTATGGGGGGGTTATTACCGGGGAGCTGTTTTTT

d_gene: TRBD2
abundance: once
v_gene: TRBV27
j_gene: TRBJ2-3
CDR3aa: CASSLATGGTDTQYF
CDR3nt: TGTGCCAGCAGCCTCGCGACGGGGGGGACAGATACGCAGTATTTT

d_gene: NA
abundance: NA
v_gene: TRBV2
j_gene: TRBJ1-6
CDR3aa: CASSDRGNNSPLHF
CDR3nt: TGTGCCAGCAGTGATAGGGGAAATAATTCACCCCTCCACTTT

d_gene: TRBD1
abundance: NA
v_gene: TRBV9
j_gene: TRBJ1-1
CDR3aa: CASSPSTGGRLGGTEAFF
CDR3nt: TGTGCCAGCAGCCCAAGTACAGGGGGCCGTTTAGGAGGGACTGAAGCTTTCTTT

d_gene: TRBD2
abundance: NA
v_gene: TRBV7-3
j_gene: TRBJ2-1
CDR3aa: CASSAQGLAGGSSYNEQFF
CDR3nt: TGTGCCAGCAGCGCACAGGGACTAGCGGGAGGTAGCTCCTACAATGAGCAGTTCTTC

d_gene: NA
abundance: NA
v_gene: TRBV25-1
j_gene: TRBJ1-4
CDR3aa: CASSEAGAGIEKLFF
CDR3nt: TGTGCCAGCAGTGAGGCGGGGGCAGGGATCGAAAAACTGTTTTTT

d_gene: NA
abundance: NA
v_gene: TRBV2
j_gene: TRBJ2-7
CDR3aa: CASSEATGPSYEQYF
CDR3nt: TGTGCCAGCAGTGAAGCTACAGGGCCATCCTACGAGCAGTACTTC

d_gene: NA
abundance: NA
v_gene: TRBV30
j_gene: TRBJ1-4
CDR3aa: CAWSSQGPQKLFF
CDR3nt: TGTGCCTGGAGTAGCCAGGGGCCCCAAAAACTGTTTTTT

d_gene: TRBD1
abundance: NA
v_gene: TRBV5-1
j_gene: TRBJ1-1
CDR3aa: CASSKTGATEAFF
CDR3nt: TGCGCCAGCAGCAAGACAGGGGCCACTGAAGCTTTCTTT

d_gene: NA
abundance: NA
v_gene: TRBV5-1
j_gene: TRBJ2-7
CDR3aa: CASSLYPSYEQYF
CDR3nt: TGCGCCAGCAGCTTGTATCCCTCCTACGAGCAGTACTTC

d_gene: NA
abundance: NA
v_gene: TRBV7-9
j_gene: TRBJ1-1
CDR3aa: CASSPRGTSPEAFF
CDR3nt: TGTGCCAGCAGCCCGCGGGGGACTAGCCCTGAAGCTTTCTTT

d_gene: TRBD1
abundance: NA
v_gene: TRBV27
j_gene: TRBJ2-2
CDR3aa: CASSLTGDRVLVKGGELFF
CDR3nt: TGTGCCAGCAGTTTGACCGGGGACAGGGTGTTGGTGAAGGGTGGGGAGCTGTTTTTT

d_gene: TRBD2
abundance: NA
v_gene: TRBV4-1
j_gene: TRBJ2-1
CDR3aa: CASSPRLAGGNEQFF
CDR3nt: TGCGCCAGCAGCCCCCGACTAGCGGGAGGTAATGAGCAGTTCTTC

d_gene: TRBD1
abundance: NA
v_gene: TRBV7-2
j_gene: TRBJ1-2
CDR3aa: CASSLLGSGGLGYTF
CDR3nt: TGTGCCAGCAGCTTATTAGGTTCAGGGGGCCTTGGCTACACCTTC

d_gene: TRBD1
abundance: NA
v_gene: TRBV7-2
j_gene: TRBJ2-7
CDR3aa: CASSLRQGRSHEQYF
CDR3nt: TGTGCCAGCAGCCTTCGACAGGGAAGGTCCCACGAGCAGTACTTC

d_gene: TRBD1
abundance: NA
v_gene: TRBV5-6
j_gene: TRBJ1-2
CDR3aa: CASSFGQDHGYTF
CDR3nt: TGTGCCAGCAGCTTCGGACAGGACCATGGCTACACCTTC

d_gene: TRBD1
abundance: NA
v_gene: TRBV27
j_gene: TRBJ2-7
CDR3aa: CASRTGTASYEQYF
CDR3nt: TGTGCCAGCAGAACGGGGACAGCCTCCTACGAGCAGTACTTC

d_gene: NA
abundance: few
v_gene: TRBV7-9
j_gene: TRBJ1-1
CDR3aa: CASSLGSTEAFF
CDR3nt: TGTGCCAGCAGCTTAGGGAGCACTGAAGCTTTCTTT